A selection of T cell receptor beta chains follows, all from one sample in a study of regulatory T cells in long-lasting Graves disease. MiXCR was run by TCRdb on the multiplex PCR reads, yielding one entry per CDR3 protein. The profile covers about 530,000 distinct CDR3 sequences, with 15% to 20% appearing a single time and 20% to 25% taken by the ten largest. The sample also formed part of further work on T cells in Graves' hyperthyroidism and ophthalmopathy.

The source was peripheral blood mononuclear cells (PBMCs), collected at new diagnosis, from a patient treated with antithyroid drugs. Receptors were obtained from a woman aged 35-60 years with Graves disease. Each CDR3 is given with its conserved first and last residue. D genes are given only for firm matches. Clone size is not always given. Where it is, it says once, few, many or a class for expanded clones.

V: TRBV3-1; J: TRBJ2-7; length: 14; size: many; D: NA; DNA: TGTGCCAGCAGCCAGGAACAGGGAGACTACGAGCAGTACTTC; CDR3: CASSQEQGDYEQYF
V: TRBV2; J: TRBJ1-3; length: 14; size: many; D: NA; DNA: TGTGCCAGGGCATTGCCCCCCTCTGGAAACACCATATATTTT; CDR3: CARALPPSGNTIYF
V: TRBV3-1; J: TRBJ1-1; length: 11; size: many; D: NA; DNA: TGTGCCAGCAGTCGTGGAACCCCGCCAGACTTT; CDR3: CASSRGTPPDF
V: TRBV3-1; J: TRBJ2-2; length: 14; size: many; D: NA; DNA: TGTGCCAGCAGCCCTCTCGGGAACACCGGGGAGCTGTTTTTT; CDR3: CASSPLGNTGELFF
V: TRBV20-1; J: TRBJ1-5; length: 15; size: few; D: TRBD1; DNA: TGCAGTGCCACTAAAGGACAGGAGAGATATCAGCCCCAGCATTTT; CDR3: CSATKGQERYQPQHF
V: TRBV7-9; J: TRBJ1-1; length: 16; size: NA; D: TRBD1; DNA: TGTGCCAGCAGCTCACGAGGGACAGGGACGTACACTGAAGCTTTCTTT; CDR3: CASSSRGTGTYTEAFF
V: TRBV5-1; J: TRBJ1-2; length: 15; size: NA; D: TRBD1; DNA: TGTGCCAGCAGCTTGGGACCGGACAGGGTGGGCGGCTACACCTTC; CDR3: CASSLGPDRVGGYTF
V: TRBV7-8; J: TRBJ1-2; length: 17; size: many; D: TRBD1; DNA: TGTGCCAGCAGCCCGAGATTCTTACACAGGGGCCGGTATGGCTACACCTTC; CDR3: CASSPRFLHRGRYGYTF
V: TRBV19; J: TRBJ1-1; length: 16; size: NA; D: NA; DNA: TGTGCCAGTAGTATTGGGACGGGGAGGGGGAACACTGAAGCTTTCTTT; CDR3: CASSIGTGRGNTEAFF
V: TRBV9; J: TRBJ1-6; length: 15; size: few; D: NA; DNA: TGTGCCAGCAGCACCCAGTCCTCTTATAATTCACCCCTCCACTTT; CDR3: CASSTQSSYNSPLHF
V: TRBV19; J: TRBJ2-3; length: 15; size: few; D: TRBD2; DNA: TGTGCCAGTAGTCCCAGCGGGGGGGGCACATATACGCAGTATTTT; CDR3: CASSPSGGGTYTQYF
V: TRBV18; J: TRBJ1-1; length: 13; size: NA; D: NA; DNA: TGTGCCAGCTCACAGAATATGGACACTGAAGCTTTCTTT; CDR3: CASSQNMDTEAFF
V: TRBV3-1; J: TRBJ1-5; length: 14; size: many; D: NA; DNA: TGTGCCAGCAGCCCGGACGGGGGGTATCAGCCCCAGCATTTT; CDR3: CASSPDGGYQPQHF
V: TRBV9; J: TRBJ2-2; length: 15; size: few; D: NA; DNA: TGTGCCAGCAGCGCCGGGACGGCGAACACCGGGGAGCTGTTTTTT; CDR3: CASSAGTANTGELFF
V: TRBV7-2; J: TRBJ2-1; length: 15; size: NA; D: NA; DNA: TGTGCCAGCAGCTTAGAAGGTAACACGGCAGGTGAGCAGTTCTTC; CDR3: CASSLEGNTAGEQFF
V: TRBV3-1; J: TRBJ2-2; length: 15; size: NA; D: NA; DNA: TGTGCCAGCAGCCAAGATAAAACGGTTGCCGGGGAGCTGTTTTTT; CDR3: CASSQDKTVAGELFF
V: TRBV20-1; J: TRBJ1-2; length: 11; size: many; D: NA; DNA: TGCAGTGCTAGAGAAGGCGGCAGCTACACCTTC; CDR3: CSAREGGSYTF
V: TRBV10-3; J: TRBJ2-7; length: 14; size: many; D: TRBD1; DNA: TGTGCCATCAGTGGAACAGGGGGAACCTACGAGCAGTACTTC; CDR3: CAISGTGGTYEQYF
V: TRBV4-1; J: TRBJ2-3; length: 13; size: NA; D: NA; DNA: TGCGCCAGCAGCCAAGTTATGACATATACGCAGTATTTT; CDR3: CASSQVMTYTQYF
V: TRBV7-2; J: TRBJ2-3; length: 16; size: NA; D: NA; DNA: TGTGCCAGCAGCCCCCCCCCCAAGCGGGCCACAGATACGCAGTATTTT; CDR3: CASSPPPKRATDTQYF
V: TRBV15; J: TRBJ2-2; length: 15; size: NA; D: TRBD1; DNA: TGTGCCACCAGCCCGAACAGGGGGAACACCGGGGAGCTGTTTTTT; CDR3: CATSPNRGNTGELFF
V: TRBV19; J: TRBJ1-1; length: 13; size: NA; D: NA; DNA: TGTGCCAGTAAGGGTCAGGGCAGAGCTGAAGCTTTCTTT; CDR3: CASKGQGRAEAFF
V: TRBV28; J: TRBJ1-2; length: 15; size: many; D: TRBD1; DNA: TGTGCCAGCAGGCTACAAACCGGACAGGGGCGAGGCTACACCTTC; CDR3: CASRLQTGQGRGYTF
V: TRBV12-3/TRBV12-4; J: TRBJ1-1; length: 17; size: many; D: TRBD1; DNA: TGTGCCAGCAGTTTTTTGTTTTGGACAGGGGGCAACACTGAAGCTTTCTTT; CDR3: CASSFLFWTGGNTEAFF
V: TRBV18; J: TRBJ1-2; length: 14; size: many; D: TRBD1; DNA: TGTGCCAGCTCACCTGGGACAGGGTACGATGGCTACACCTTC; CDR3: CASSPGTGYDGYTF
V: TRBV30; J: TRBJ1-2; length: 12; size: many; D: NA; DNA: TGTGCCCGGTGGCAAGGGAACTATGGCTACACCTTC; CDR3: CARWQGNYGYTF
V: TRBV7-9; J: TRBJ2-7; length: 14; size: NA; D: TRBD1; DNA: TGTGCCAGCAGCAAACAAGGGACAGTCCACGAGCAGTACTTC; CDR3: CASSKQGTVHEQYF